This TCR beta chain was obtained from a study of blood T cell repertoires in COVID-19. Across the study: Samples came from the United States, Italy and Spain, spanning acute and convalescent COVID-19. Sample material is recorded as cDNA or gDNA derived from T cells, B-cell-depleted T cells, or PBMCs.

Sequencing was performed with immunoSEQ multiplex PCR; in TCRdb, only in-frame clones are kept and a portion is missing. The sample carries 35,000 to 45,000 clones, around 80% recorded once. Germline CDR1 reads MDHEN; CDR2 reads SYDVKM. The CDR3 totals 11 residues. Trimming pared 7 bases from V and 5 bases from J, leaving 8 bases between. This TCR was sampled from a human donor in a cohort sampled during active COVID-19. The V call is TRBV28, the J call TRBJ1-2, with D possibly TRBD1 on 5 matching bases. Material for sequencing was peripheral blood. CDR3 nucleotide sequence: TGTGCCAGCATGTCAGGGTATGGCTACACCTTC. It translates to CASMSGYGYTF.